What follows describes a single T cell receptor beta chain. The sample belongs to a study of cytomegalovirus exposure and HLA in healthy donors. In germline, CDR1 is LGHNT, CDR2 FRNRAP. V lost 2 bases and J 2 bases, leaving 10 bases between the germline ends. The CDR3 consists of 15 residues. The PCR was carried out with 60 Vbeta primers and 13 Jbeta primers. Some clones are missing from TCRdb's copy, which holds only in-frame ones; the method was immunoSEQ multiplex PCR. The data contain about 160,000 clones, 77% of them singletons. The chain uses TRBV12-5 and TRBJ2-1; the D gene is possibly TRBD1 (5 bases). Sequencing used PBMCs. The receptor comes from a woman between 35 and 50 years old in good health and CMV-seropositive. DNA of the CDR3: TGTGCTAGTGGTTTGAGGCAGGGAACCTACAATGAGCAGTTCTTC. This codes for CASGLRQGTYNEQFF.